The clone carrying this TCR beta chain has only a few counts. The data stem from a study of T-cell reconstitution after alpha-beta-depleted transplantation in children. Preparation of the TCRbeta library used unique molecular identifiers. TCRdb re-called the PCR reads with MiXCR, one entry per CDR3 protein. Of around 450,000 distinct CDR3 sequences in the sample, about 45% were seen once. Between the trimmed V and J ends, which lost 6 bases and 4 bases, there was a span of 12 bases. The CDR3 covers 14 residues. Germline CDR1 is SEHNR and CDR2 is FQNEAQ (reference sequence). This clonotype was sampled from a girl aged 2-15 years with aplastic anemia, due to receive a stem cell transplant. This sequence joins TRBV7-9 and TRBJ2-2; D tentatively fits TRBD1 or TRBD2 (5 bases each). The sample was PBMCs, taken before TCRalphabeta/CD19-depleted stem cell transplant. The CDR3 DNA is TGTGCCAGCAGAACGGGACCTCCCACCGGGGAGCTGTTTTTT. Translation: CASRTGPPTGELFF.